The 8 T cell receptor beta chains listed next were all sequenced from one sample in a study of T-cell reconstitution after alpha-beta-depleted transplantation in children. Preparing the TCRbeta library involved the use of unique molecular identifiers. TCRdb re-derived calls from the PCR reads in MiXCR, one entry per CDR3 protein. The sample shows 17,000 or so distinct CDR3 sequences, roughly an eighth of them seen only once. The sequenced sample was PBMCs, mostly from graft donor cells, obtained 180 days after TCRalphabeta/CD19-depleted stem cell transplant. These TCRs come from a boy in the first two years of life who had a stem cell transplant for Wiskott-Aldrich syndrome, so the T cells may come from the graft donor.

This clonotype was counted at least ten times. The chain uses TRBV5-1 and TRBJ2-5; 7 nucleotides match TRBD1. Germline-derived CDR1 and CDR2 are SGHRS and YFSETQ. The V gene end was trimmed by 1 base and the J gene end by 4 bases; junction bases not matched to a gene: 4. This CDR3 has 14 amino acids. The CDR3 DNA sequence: TGCGCCAGCAGCTTGACAGGGGCAGGAGAGACCCAGTACTTC. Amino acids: CASSLTGAGETQYF.

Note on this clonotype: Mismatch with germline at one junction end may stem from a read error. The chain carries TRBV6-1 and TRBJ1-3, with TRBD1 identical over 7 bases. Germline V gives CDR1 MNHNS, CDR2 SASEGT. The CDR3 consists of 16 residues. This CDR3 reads CVSRGRTGRSGNTIYF. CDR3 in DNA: TGTGTCAGCAGAGGCCGGACAGGACGCTCTGGAAACACCATATATTTT.

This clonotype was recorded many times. CDR3 amino acids: CASSPEPYYEQYF. The DNA for the CDR3 is TGTGCCAGCAGCCCCGAACCATACTACGAGCAGTACTTC. The chain combines TRBV7-9 with TRBJ2-7; D is uncertain. This CDR3 spans 13 amino acids. CDR1 is SEHNR, CDR2 FQNEAQ, per germline (reference sequence). Deletions cut 5 bases from V and 3 bases from J, with 11 bases between.

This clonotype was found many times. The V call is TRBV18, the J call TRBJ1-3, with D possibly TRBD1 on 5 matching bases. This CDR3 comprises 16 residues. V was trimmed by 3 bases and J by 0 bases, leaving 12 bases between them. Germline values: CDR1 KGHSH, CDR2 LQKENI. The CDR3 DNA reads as TGTGCCAGCTCACCGTCCGGGGACCTCTCTGGAAACACCATATATTTT. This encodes CASSPSGDLSGNTIYF.

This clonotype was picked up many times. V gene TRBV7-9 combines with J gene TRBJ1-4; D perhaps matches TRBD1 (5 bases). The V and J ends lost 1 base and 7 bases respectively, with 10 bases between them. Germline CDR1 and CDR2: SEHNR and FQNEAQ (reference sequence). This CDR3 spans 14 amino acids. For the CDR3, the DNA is TGTGCCAGCAGCTTAGGGGGCAGGAGTGAAAAACTGTTTTTT. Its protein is CASSLGGRSEKLFF.

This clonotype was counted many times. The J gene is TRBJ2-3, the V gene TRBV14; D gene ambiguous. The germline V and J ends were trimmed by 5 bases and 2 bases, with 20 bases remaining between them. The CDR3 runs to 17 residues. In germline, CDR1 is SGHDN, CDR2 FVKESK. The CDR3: CASSKGILLYHTDTQYF. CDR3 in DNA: TGTGCCAGCAGCAAAGGGATACTACTGTACCACACAGATACGCAGTATTTT.

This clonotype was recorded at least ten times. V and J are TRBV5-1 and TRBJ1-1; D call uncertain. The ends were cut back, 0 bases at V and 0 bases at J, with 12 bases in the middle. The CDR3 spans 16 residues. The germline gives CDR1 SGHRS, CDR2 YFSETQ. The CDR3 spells CASSLGRTTMNTEAFF. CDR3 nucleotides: TGCGCCAGCAGCTTGGGTAGGACCACCATGAACACTGAAGCTTTCTTT. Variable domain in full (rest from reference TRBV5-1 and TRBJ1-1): KAGVTQTPRYLIKTRGQQVTLSCSPISGHRSVSWYQQTPGQGLQFLFEYFSETQRNKGNFPGRFSGRQFSNSRSEMNVSTLELGDSALYLCASSLGRTTMNTEAFFGQGTRLTVV.

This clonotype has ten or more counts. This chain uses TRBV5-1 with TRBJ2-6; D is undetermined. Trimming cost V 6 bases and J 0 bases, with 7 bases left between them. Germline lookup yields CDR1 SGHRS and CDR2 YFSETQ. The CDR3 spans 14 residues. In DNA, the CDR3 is TGCGCCAGCAACCCATTCTCTGGGGCCAACGTCCTGACTTTC. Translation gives CASNPFSGANVLTF.